The TCR beta chain described here comes from a study of response to subunit inactivated influenza vaccine (dated by TCRdb to 2016 to 2018). About the study as a whole: Deep quantitative T cell receptor repertoire profiling was used in the study to track responses to a trivalent subunit inactivated influenza vaccine. Results the study describes overall, beyond this receptor: The authors suggested that each seasonal influenza vaccination may recruit only a limited number of new T cells.

Taken with the paper, the label for time point translates to: 45 to 55 days after influenza vaccine administration. The junction shows trimming of 7 bases on V and 5 bases on J, plus 17 bases between the germline ends. CDR1 and CDR2 are drawn from the germline V gene: MNHNS, SASEGT. The CDR3 runs 14 amino acids, cysteine and phenylalanine included. The retained sequence is limited to the CDR3, 42 bases, with the frame set at the first base. Notes on this clonotype: Its antigen target is currently unknown. Qualities for individual bases were not recorded, and no much larger clone is one base off.

The receptor library was made with RT-PCR. TCRdb records Illumina HiSeq 2500 as the sequencer. TCRdb took the public reads, trimmed them with fastp at Q25, ran MiXCR for clone calling and kept in-frame beta chains. Every CDR3 protein is listed once, alongside the most common genes and DNA of its rows. In this sample the table shows hundreds of thousands of distinct CDR3 sequences, 13% of which occur a single time. The ten largest clonotypes hold roughly 14% of the sample. This sample comprised PBMCs from blood, obtained 35 to 45 days after vaccination. The chain is made from TRBV6-1 and TRBJ1-1; TRBD1 is possibly the D segment (6 matching bases). The receptor's source is a man in his forties or fifties who received an inactivated influenza vaccine. Donor details come from another sample of the same person, matched by shared clones. The DNA sequence reads TGTGCCAGCATAAAAGCAGGGGTGGGAACTGAAGCTTTCTTT. Its translation is CASIKAGVGTEAFF.